This entry lists 15 T cell receptor beta chains sequenced from one sample in a study of T cell responses to AZD1222 COVID-19 vaccine. This table comes from immunoSEQ multiplex PCR, and its TCRdb copy is limited to in-frame clones, with some not included. The top ten clones hold roughly 2.5% of a sample with about 180,000 clones, about 90% of them seen once. The input for sequencing was peripheral blood, taken on day 0 of AZD1222 vaccination. The receptors stem from an adult in good health.

This CDR3 is CASSPPGQGAARGGYTF. The DNA of the CDR3 is TGTGCCAGCAGCCCACCGGGACAGGGGGCAGCTCGGGGTGGCTACACCTTC. V gene TRBV7-9 combines with J gene TRBJ1-2, with TRBD1 matching over 12 bases. After removal of 5 bases from V and 7 bases from J, the junction contained 14 bases not matched to a gene. CDR3 length: 17 residues. Germline values: CDR1 SEHNR, CDR2 FQNEAQ (reference sequence).

CDR3 nucleotide sequence: TGTGCCACCAGTGGTGGGATTTATGGCTACACCTTC. Its translation is CATSGGIYGYTF. The chain joins TRBV24-1 to TRBJ1-2; D unresolved. Germline V gene sequence: CDR1 KGHDR, CDR2 SFDVKD. CDR3 length: 12 residues. V was cut by 5 bases and J by 5 bases, with 8 bases left in between.

CDR3 sequence: CASSSGQTNTGELFF. The CDR3 DNA reads as TGTGCCAGCAGCTCCGGACAGACGAACACCGGGGAGCTGTTTTTT. The chain carries TRBV5-6 and TRBJ2-2; tentatively, D is TRBD1 (6 bases). The germline V and J ends were trimmed by 3 bases and 0 bases, with 9 bases remaining between them. The CDR3 is made up of 15 amino acids. Germline values: CDR1 SGHDT, CDR2 YYEEEE.

The rearrangement uses TRBV2 and TRBJ1-2; D is ambiguous. CDR1 is SNHLY and CDR2 is FYNNEI in the germline V gene. Deletions cut 2 bases from V and 4 bases from J, with 8 bases between. This CDR3 comprises 13 residues. The chain's CDR3 is CASSETSGYGYTF. CDR3 nucleotides: TGTGCCAGCAGTGAAACCTCTGGCTATGGCTACACCTTC.

This clone has only one observation. The chain recombines TRBV4-1 with TRBJ2-7; possible D gene TRBD1, 6 bases. The CDR3 sequence is 16 residues long. CDR1 is MGHRA, CDR2 YSYEKL, per germline. Trimming removed 1 base from V and 5 bases from J, with 18 bases in between. The CDR3 reads CASSQVVRGTGDEQYF. The DNA for the CDR3 is TGCGCCAGCAGCCAAGTAGTCAGGGGTACGGGTGACGAGCAGTACTTC.

The DNA of the CDR3 is TGTGCCAGCAGTTCCCTTGCAGGGCACCTGGTGAACACTGAAGCTTTCTTT. Translating it yields CASSSLAGHLVNTEAFF. V is TRBV7-2 and J is TRBJ1-1; D is possibly TRBD1 (5 bases). The V end was cut by 6 bases, the J end by 0 bases, with 20 bases between. CDR1 is SGHTA and CDR2 is FQGNSA in the germline V gene. The CDR3 loop spans 17 amino acids.

CDR3 loop: CASSPTIAGASYEQYF. CDR3 sequence (DNA): TGTGCCAGCAGCCCCACGATAGCGGGAGCGTCATACGAGCAGTACTTC. The V call is TRBV7-8, the J call TRBJ2-7; the match to TRBD2 covers 9 bases. The ends lost 5 bases at V and 4 bases at J; junction bases unmatched: 12. The length of the CDR3 is 16 residues. Germline CDR1 and CDR2: SGHVS and FQNEAQ.

The chain combines TRBV5-5 with TRBJ1-6; the match to TRBD1 covers 8 bases. This CDR3 spans 17 amino acids. V shed 0 bases, J shed 7 bases, and the junction held 9 bases outside the gene matches. Germline CDR1 is SGHKS and CDR2 is YYEKEE (reference sequence). The CDR3 DNA reads TGTGCCAGCAGCTTGGCCAGAGGACAGGGAGGCAATTCACCCCTCCACTTT. Translation gives CASSLARGQGGNSPLHF.

The J gene is TRBJ2-5, the V gene TRBV7-9; 8 nucleotides agree with TRBD2. After removal of 2 bases from V and 2 bases from J, the junction contained 1 base not matched to a gene. This CDR3 contains 14 residues. Germline loops: CDR1 SEHNR, CDR2 FQNEAQ (reference sequence). The CDR3 is CASSLLAGQETQYF. The CDR3 nucleotides read TGTGCCAGCAGCTTATTAGCGGGACAAGAGACCCAGTACTTC.

This chain joins TRBV2 and TRBJ1-1; D ambiguous. Germline CDR1 SNHLY, CDR2 FYNNEI. V dropped 8 bases and J dropped 4 bases, with 14 bases sitting between them. The CDR3 runs 13 residues. The CDR3 spells CASLRWLSTEAFF. CDR3 sequence (DNA): TGTGCCAGCTTACGTTGGCTATCCACTGAAGCTTTCTTT. The entire variable domain, with the rest obtained from reference TRBV2 and TRBJ1-1, is as follows: EPEVTQTPSHQVTQMGQEVILRCVPISNHLYFYWYRQILGQKVEFLVSFYNNEISEKSEIFDDQFSVERPDGSNFTLKIRSTKLEDSAMYFCASLRWLSTEAFFGQGTRLTVV.

The J gene is TRBJ1-1, the V gene TRBV5-1; D possibly corresponds to TRBD1 (6 bases). The CDR3 has 14 amino acids. Germline CDR1 SGHRS, CDR2 YFSETQ. Trimming took 7 bases from V and 1 from J, leaving 14 bases between them. CDR3 sequence: CASAAGERNTEAFF. The CDR3 nucleotides are TGCGCCAGCGCCGCAGGGGAGAGGAACACTGAAGCTTTCTTT.

The V call is TRBV6-2 or TRBV6-3, the J call TRBJ1-1; 7 bases are a match to TRBD1. CDR1 MNHEY and CDR2 SVGEGT come from the germline V gene. With 5 bases clipped from V and 1 base from J, the junction kept 10 bases outside the gene matches. The CDR3 loop spans 16 amino acids. CDR3 nucleotides: TGTGCCAGCAGTAGCGTTTCATACAGGGGGAACACTGAAGCTTTCTTT. Translation: CASSSVSYRGNTEAFF.

This clone was seen a few times. J is TRBJ1-1 and V is TRBV27; 7 bases map to TRBD1. The CDR3 has 16 amino acids. Germline V gene sequence: CDR1 MNHEY, CDR2 SMNVEV (reference sequence). Trimming took 3 bases from V and 5 from J; bases not matched to a gene: 12. CDR3: CASSFLSGTVDTEAFF. CDR3 sequence (DNA): TGTGCCAGCAGTTTCCTCTCCGGGACAGTGGATACTGAAGCTTTCTTT.

This clone has only a few counts. The chain combines TRBV18 with TRBJ2-1, with TRBD2 matching over 11 bases. The CDR3 has 16 residues. J lost 4 bases, V lost 4 bases, and 6 bases had no gene match. Germline CDR1 reads KGHSH; CDR2 reads LQKENI. In DNA form, the CDR3 reads TGTGCCAGCTCACTCAGGACTAGCGGGCAATACAATGAGCAGTTCTTC. Protein: CASSLRTSGQYNEQFF.

The CDR3 sequence is CASSLTGGGNQPQHF. Here the CDR3 DNA reads TGTGCCAGCAGCTTAACGGGAGGCGGCAATCAGCCCCAGCATTTT. The chain links TRBV7-3 to TRBJ1-5; D not certain. Germline V lookup: CDR1 SGHTA, CDR2 FQGTGA. The CDR3 is 15 residues long. The germline V and J ends were trimmed by 0 bases and 2 bases, with 8 bases remaining between them.